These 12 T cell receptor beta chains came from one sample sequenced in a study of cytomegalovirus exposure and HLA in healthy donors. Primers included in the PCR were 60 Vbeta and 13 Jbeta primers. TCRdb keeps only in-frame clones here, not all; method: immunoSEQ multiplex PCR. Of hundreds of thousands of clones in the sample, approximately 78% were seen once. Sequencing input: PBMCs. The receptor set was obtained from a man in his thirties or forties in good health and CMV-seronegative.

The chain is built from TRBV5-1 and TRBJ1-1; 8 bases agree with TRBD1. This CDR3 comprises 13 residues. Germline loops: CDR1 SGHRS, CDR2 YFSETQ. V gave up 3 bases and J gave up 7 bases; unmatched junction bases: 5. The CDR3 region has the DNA TGCGCCAGCAGCTCGGACAGGGAAGGTGAAGCTTTCTTT. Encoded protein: CASSSDREGEAFF. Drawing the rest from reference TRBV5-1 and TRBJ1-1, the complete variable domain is KAGVTQTPRYLIKTRGQQVTLSCSPISGHRSVSWYQQTPGQGLQFLFEYFSETQRNKGNFPGRFSGRQFSNSRSEMNVSTLELGDSALYLCASSSDREGEAFFGQGTRLTVV.

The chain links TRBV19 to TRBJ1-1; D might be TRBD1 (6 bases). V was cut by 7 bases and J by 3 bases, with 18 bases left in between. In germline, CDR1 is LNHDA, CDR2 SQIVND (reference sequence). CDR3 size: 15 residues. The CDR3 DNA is TGTGCCAGTAAAAGCATCCGGCAGGGGCACACTGAAGCTTTCTTT. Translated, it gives CASKSIRQGHTEAFF.

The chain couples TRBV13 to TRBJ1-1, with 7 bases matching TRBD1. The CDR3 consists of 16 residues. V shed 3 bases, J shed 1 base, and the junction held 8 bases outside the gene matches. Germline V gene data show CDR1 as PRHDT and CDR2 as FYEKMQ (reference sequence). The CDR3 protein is CASSFYRQGPNTEAFF. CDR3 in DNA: TGTGCCAGCAGCTTCTACCGACAGGGCCCGAACACTGAAGCTTTCTTT.

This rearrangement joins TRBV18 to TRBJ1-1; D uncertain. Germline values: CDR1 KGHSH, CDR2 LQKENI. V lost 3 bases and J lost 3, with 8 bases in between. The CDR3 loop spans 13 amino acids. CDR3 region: CASSPSQDTEAFF. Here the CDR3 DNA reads TGTGCCAGCTCACCCTCACAAGACACTGAAGCTTTCTTT.

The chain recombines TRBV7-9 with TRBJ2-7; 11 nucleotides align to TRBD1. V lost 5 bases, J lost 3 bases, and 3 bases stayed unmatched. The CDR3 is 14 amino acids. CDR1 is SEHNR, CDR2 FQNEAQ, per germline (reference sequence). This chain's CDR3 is CASSRGQGGYEQYF. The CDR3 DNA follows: TGTGCCAGCAGCAGGGGACAGGGGGGCTACGAGCAGTACTTC.

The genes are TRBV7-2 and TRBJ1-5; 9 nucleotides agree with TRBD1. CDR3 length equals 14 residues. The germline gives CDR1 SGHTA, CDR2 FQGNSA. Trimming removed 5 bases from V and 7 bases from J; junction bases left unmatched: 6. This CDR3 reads CASSHRQGGQPQHF. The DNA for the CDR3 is TGTGCCAGCAGCCACCGACAGGGGGGACAGCCCCAGCATTTT.

CDR3 sequence: CASSLPSGGSSYEQYF. The CDR3 region has the DNA TGCGCCAGCAGCTTACCTAGCGGGGGGAGCTCCTACGAGCAGTACTTC. The chain combines TRBV5-1 with TRBJ2-7; TRBD2 agrees at 11 bases. The ends lost 2 bases at V and 0 bases at J; junction bases unmatched: 4. In germline, CDR1 is SGHRS, CDR2 YFSETQ. The CDR3 has 16 amino acids.

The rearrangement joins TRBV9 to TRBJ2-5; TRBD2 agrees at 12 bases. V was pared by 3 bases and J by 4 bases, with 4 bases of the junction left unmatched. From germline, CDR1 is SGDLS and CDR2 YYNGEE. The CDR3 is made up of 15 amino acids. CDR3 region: CASSASGGAGETQYF. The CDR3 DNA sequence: TGTGCCAGCAGCGCTAGCGGGGGGGCAGGAGAGACCCAGTACTTC.

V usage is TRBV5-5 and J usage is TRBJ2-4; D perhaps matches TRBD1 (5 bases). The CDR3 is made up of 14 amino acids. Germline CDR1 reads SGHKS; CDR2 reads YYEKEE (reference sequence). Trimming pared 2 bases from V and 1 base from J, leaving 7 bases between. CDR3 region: CASSFRVAKNIQYF. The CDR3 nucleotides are TGTGCCAGCAGCTTCAGGGTTGCCAAAAACATTCAGTACTTC.

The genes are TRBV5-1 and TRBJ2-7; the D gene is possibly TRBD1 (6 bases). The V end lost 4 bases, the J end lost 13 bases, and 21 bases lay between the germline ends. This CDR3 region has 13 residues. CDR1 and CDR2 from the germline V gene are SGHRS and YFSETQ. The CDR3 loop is CASSGVTGEFLYF. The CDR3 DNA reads TGCGCCAGCAGCGGGGTGACAGGCGAGTTTCTTTACTTC.

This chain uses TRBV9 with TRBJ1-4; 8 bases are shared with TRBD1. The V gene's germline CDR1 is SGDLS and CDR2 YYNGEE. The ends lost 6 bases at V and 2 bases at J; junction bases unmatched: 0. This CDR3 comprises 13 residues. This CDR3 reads CASTGGTNEKLFF. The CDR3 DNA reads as TGTGCCAGCACAGGGGGCACTAATGAAAAACTGTTTTTT.

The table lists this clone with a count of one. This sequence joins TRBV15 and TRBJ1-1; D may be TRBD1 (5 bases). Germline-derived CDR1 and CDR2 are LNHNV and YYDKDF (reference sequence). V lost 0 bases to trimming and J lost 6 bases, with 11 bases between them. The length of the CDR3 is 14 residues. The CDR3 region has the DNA TGTGCCACCAGCAGAGATTTAATAGGGGCTGAAGCTTTCTTT. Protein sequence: CATSRDLIGAEAFF.